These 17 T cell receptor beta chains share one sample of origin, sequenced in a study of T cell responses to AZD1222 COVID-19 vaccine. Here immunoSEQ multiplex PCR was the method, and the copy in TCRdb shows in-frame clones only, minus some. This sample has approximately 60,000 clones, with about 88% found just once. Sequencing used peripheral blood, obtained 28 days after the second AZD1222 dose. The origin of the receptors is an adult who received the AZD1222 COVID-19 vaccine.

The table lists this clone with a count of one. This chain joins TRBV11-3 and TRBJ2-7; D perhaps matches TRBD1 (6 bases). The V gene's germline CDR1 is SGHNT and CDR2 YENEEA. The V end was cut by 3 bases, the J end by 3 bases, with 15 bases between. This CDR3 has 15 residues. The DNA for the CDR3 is TGTGCCAGCAGCTTCACAGGGACCCCATACTACGAGCAGTACTTC. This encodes CASSFTGTPYYEQYF.

The CDR3 bases are TGTGCCAGCAGCCAAACAGGGTCCCCAAACACCGGGGAGCTGTTTTTT. This gives the protein CASSQTGSPNTGELFF. The rearrangement joins TRBV3-1 (or the pseudogene TRBV3-2) to TRBJ2-2; D is perhaps TRBD1 (6 bases). Trimming removed 2 bases from V and 2 bases from J, with 12 bases in between. This CDR3 is 16 amino acids long. Germline V gene sequence: CDR1 LGHDT, CDR2 YNNKEL (reference sequence).

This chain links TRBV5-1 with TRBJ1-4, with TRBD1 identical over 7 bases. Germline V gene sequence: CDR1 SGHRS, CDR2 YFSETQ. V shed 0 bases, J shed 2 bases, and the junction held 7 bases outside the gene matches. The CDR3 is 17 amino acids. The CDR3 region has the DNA TGCGCCAGCAGCTTGGGTCTAGGGGGCAGCACTAATGAAAAACTGTTTTTT. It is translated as CASSLGLGGSTNEKLFF.

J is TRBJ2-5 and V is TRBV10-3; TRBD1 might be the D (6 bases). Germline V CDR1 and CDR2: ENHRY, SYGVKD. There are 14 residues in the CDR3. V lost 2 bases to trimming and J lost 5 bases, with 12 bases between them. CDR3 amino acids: CAISEVTGSETQYF. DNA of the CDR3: TGTGCCATCAGTGAGGTTACAGGGAGCGAGACCCAGTACTTC.

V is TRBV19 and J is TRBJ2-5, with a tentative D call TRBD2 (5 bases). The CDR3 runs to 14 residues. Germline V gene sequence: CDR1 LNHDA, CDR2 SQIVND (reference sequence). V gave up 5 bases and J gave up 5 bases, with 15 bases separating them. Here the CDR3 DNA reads TGTGCCAGTAGTTTGTCGAGGGTTGGGGAGACCCAGTACTTC. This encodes CASSLSRVGETQYF.

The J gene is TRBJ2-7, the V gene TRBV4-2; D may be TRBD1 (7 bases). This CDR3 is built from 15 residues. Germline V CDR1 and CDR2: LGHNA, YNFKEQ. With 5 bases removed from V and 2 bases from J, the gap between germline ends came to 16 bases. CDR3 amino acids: CASSTEGATAYEQYF. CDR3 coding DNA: TGTGCCAGCAGCACGGAGGGGGCAACCGCCTACGAGCAGTACTTC.

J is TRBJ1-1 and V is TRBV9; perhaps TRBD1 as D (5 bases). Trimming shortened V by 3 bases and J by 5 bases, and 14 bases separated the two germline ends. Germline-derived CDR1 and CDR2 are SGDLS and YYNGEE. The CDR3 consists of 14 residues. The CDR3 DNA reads TGTGCCAGCAGCGCTGGGACGGGGGGTACTGAAGCTTTCTTT. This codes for CASSAGTGGTEAFF.

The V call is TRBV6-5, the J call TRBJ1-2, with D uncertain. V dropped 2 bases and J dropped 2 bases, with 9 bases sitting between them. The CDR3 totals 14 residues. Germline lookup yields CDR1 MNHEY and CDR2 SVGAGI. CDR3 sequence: CASSYNSGNYGYTF. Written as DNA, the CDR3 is TGTGCCAGCAGTTACAATTCGGGAAACTATGGCTACACCTTC.

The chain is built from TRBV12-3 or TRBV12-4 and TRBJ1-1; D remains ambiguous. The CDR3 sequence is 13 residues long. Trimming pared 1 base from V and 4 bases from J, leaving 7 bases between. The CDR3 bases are TGTGCCAGCAGTTTAGGTAGTTCCACTGAAGCTTTCTTT. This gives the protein CASSLGSSTEAFF.

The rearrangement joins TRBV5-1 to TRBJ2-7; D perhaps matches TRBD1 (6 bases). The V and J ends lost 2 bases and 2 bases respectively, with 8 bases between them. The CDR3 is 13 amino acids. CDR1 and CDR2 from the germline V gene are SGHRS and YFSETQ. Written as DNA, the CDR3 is TGCGCCAGCAGCTTCCGGGACACCTACGAGCAGTACTTC. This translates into CASSFRDTYEQYF.

CDR3 protein: CASSQGGEKLFF. The CDR3, as DNA: TGTGCCAGCAGCCAAGGGGGAGAAAAACTGTTTTTT. The chain uses TRBV3-1 (or the pseudogene TRBV3-2) and TRBJ1-4; no clear D. The CDR3 spans 12 residues. Germline V CDR1 and CDR2: LGHDT, YNNKEL (reference sequence). V lost 1 base and J 8 bases, leaving 5 bases between the germline ends.

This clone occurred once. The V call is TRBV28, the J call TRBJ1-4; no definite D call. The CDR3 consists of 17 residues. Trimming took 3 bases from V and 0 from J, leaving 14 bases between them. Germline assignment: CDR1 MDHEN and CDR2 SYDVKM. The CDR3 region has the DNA TGTGCCAGCAGTTTTCGAGCCGAAAGAGCAACTAATGAAAAACTGTTTTTT. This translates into CASSFRAERATNEKLFF.

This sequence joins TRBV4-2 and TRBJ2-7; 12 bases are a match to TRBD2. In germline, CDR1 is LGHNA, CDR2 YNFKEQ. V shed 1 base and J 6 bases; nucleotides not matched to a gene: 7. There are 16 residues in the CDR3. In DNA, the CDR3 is TGTGCCAGCAGCCAAGGGCACACGGGACTAGCGGGCGAGCAGTACTTC. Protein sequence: CASSQGHTGLAGEQYF.

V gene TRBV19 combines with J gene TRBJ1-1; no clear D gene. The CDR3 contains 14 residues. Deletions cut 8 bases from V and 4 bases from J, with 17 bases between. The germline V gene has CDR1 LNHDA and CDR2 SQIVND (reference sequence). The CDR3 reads CASSRSSVGTEAFF. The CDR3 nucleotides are TGTGCCAGTTCTAGGAGCAGCGTCGGCACTGAAGCTTTCTTT.

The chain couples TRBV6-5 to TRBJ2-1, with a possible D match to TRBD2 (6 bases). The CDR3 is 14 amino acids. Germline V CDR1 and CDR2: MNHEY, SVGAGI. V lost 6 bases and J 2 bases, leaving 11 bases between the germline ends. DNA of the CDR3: TGTGCCAGCAGCCGGCCTAGCGCCTACAATGAGCAGTTCTTC. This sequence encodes CASSRPSAYNEQFF.

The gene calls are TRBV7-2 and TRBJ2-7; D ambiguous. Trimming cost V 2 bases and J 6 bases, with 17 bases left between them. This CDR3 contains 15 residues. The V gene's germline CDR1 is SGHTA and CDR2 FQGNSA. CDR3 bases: TGTGCCAGCAGCTTAAGTGTCGAGCCTTTGTTCGAGCAGTACTTC. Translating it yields CASSLSVEPLFEQYF. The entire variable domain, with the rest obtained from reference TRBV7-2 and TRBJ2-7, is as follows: GAGVSQSPSNKVTEKGKDVELRCDPISGHTALYWYRQSLGQGLEFLIYFQGNSAPDKSGLPSDRFSAERTGGSVSTLTIQRTQQEDSAVYLCASSLSVEPLFEQYFGPGTRLTVT.

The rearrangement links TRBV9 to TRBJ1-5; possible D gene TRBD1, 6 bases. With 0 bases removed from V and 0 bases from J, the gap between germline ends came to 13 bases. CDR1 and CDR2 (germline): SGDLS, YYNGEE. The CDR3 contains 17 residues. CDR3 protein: CASSVDPTGASNQPQHF. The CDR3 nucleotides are TGTGCCAGCAGCGTAGATCCAACGGGGGCTAGCAATCAGCCCCAGCATTTT.